Shown below are 10 T cell receptor beta chains from a single sample sequenced in a study of OX40 agonist ivuxolimab in advanced cancers. Repertoires were generated with immunoSEQ multiplex PCR, while TCRdb's copy carries only in-frame clones and drops some. The sample has about 8,300 clones; 70% to 75% are singletons. The sample here was CD4+ or CD8+ T cells sorted from blood, taken in a trial of the OX40 agonist ivuxolimab. The source is an adult with an advanced solid tumor such as melanoma, head and neck, liver or kidney cancer.

J is TRBJ2-7 and V is TRBV11-2; D may be TRBD1 (6 bases). V gave up 5 bases and J gave up 5 bases, with 13 bases separating them. Germline-derived CDR1 and CDR2 are SGHAT and FQNNGV. The CDR3 spans 13 residues. This chain's CDR3 is CASSNRVIDEQYF. DNA of the CDR3: TGTGCCAGCAGCAACAGGGTAATCGACGAGCAGTACTTC.

This clone rates as medium-sized. Other nucleotide sequences in the sample specify the same CDR3. This chain uses TRBV6-1 with TRBJ1-2; tentatively, D is TRBD1 (6 bases). This CDR3 region has 15 residues. Per germline, CDR1 MNHNS and CDR2 SASEGT. Trimming shortened V by 1 base and J by 4 bases, and 13 bases separated the two germline ends. The CDR3 DNA reads TGTGCCAGCAGTGAAGAAGCCGGGGGCAGCTATGGCTACACCTTC. It is translated as CASSEEAGGSYGYTF.

This clone is labeled as large. The chain carries TRBV14 and TRBJ2-7, with 11 bases fitting TRBD2. The CDR3 runs 15 residues. The junction had 6 bases not matched to a gene; V was cut back by 3 bases and J by 5 bases. In germline, CDR1 is SGHDN, CDR2 FVKESK. Here the CDR3 DNA reads TGTGCCAGCAGCCAGATACTAGCGGGGGTACACGAGCAGTACTTC. Translation: CASSQILAGVHEQYF.

The chain uses TRBV5-3 and TRBJ2-1; D is unclear. TRBV5-3 is annotated as an ORF whose role is uncertain. V shed 0 bases and J shed 9 bases, with 7 bases lying between them. The CDR3 runs to 12 residues. The CDR3 coding sequence is TGTGCCAGAAGCTTGGAGGCGAGTGAGCAGTTCTTC. Its translation: CARSLEASEQFF.

The chain has TRBV13 and TRBJ1-1; 9 bases align to TRBD1. The CDR3 loop spans 16 amino acids. Germline CDR1 and CDR2: PRHDT and FYEKMQ (reference sequence). V lost 1 base and J lost 4; bases outside the gene matches: 7. In DNA, the CDR3 is TGTGCCAGCAGCTTAGCGGGGACAGGGTTGGGCACTGAAGCTTTCTTT. Amino acids: CASSLAGTGLGTEAFF.

The V and J genes are TRBV6-6 and TRBJ2-5; perhaps TRBD1 as D (6 bases). Germline CDR1 MNHNY, CDR2 SVGAGI (reference sequence). V was shortened by 5 bases and J by 2 bases, with 12 bases between the two germline ends. The CDR3 loop spans 14 amino acids. The CDR3 region is CASSETGPQETQYF. In nucleotides, the CDR3 is TGTGCCAGCAGTGAGACAGGACCTCAAGAGACCCAGTACTTC.

The CDR3 spells CASSVAGGGTDTQYF. For the CDR3, the DNA is TGTGCCAGCAGTGTGGCCGGCGGGGGAACAGATACGCAGTATTTT. V is TRBV13 and J is TRBJ2-3; 7 positions match TRBD2. CDR1 is PRHDT, CDR2 FYEKMQ, per germline (reference sequence). J gave up 3 bases and V 6 bases, and 9 bases lay outside the gene matches. The CDR3 has 15 amino acids.

The chain joins TRBV11-1 to TRBJ2-7; D is unclear. Trimming took 2 bases from V and 5 from J, leaving 10 bases between them. The CDR3 contains 13 residues. Germline V gene sequence: CDR1 SGHAT, CDR2 FQDESV (reference sequence). CDR3 bases: TGTGCCAGCAGCTTAAACTTGTACGACGAGCAGTACTTC. This encodes CASSLNLYDEQYF.

The rearrangement links TRBV5-5 to TRBJ2-7, with TRBD2 matching over 10 bases. The CDR3 totals 15 residues. The germline V gene has CDR1 SGHKS and CDR2 YYEKEE (reference sequence). V lost 4 bases to trimming and J lost 3 bases; unmatched junction nucleotides: 7. The CDR3 reads CASSPGTSDYYEQYF. DNA for the CDR3: TGTGCCAGCAGCCCCGGGACTAGCGATTACTACGAGCAGTACTTC.

The chain joins TRBV6-5 to TRBJ1-2; D remains unclear. The CDR3 runs 12 residues. Trimming left V 9 bases short and J 7 bases short, with 15 bases between. Germline CDR1 MNHEY, CDR2 SVGAGI. For the CDR3, the DNA is TGTGCCAGGGAGCCGGGAAGCTGTGGCTACACCTTC. Protein product: CAREPGSCGYTF.